This T cell receptor beta chain originates from a study of T cells in Graves' hyperthyroidism and ophthalmopathy. For the study at large: Any treatment followed the collection of peripheral blood at initial diagnosis.

Lactation, pregnancy, other autoimmune disease or uncontrolled infection excluded patients. Clinicians diagnosed patients from clinical symptoms, serum thyroxine and TRAb, thyroid ultrasound and orbital computed tomography. The CDR3 contains 14 residues. V dropped 4 bases and J dropped 5 bases, with 11 bases sitting between them. Germline CDR1 is MGHRA and CDR2 is YSYEKL. The source material, RNA transcripts, was used to amplify TCR beta CDR3 regions. Primed by the HTBI set, a first-round RT-PCR was run on the TCR CDR3. TCRdb itself ran the multiplex PCR reads through MiXCR, one entry per CDR3 protein. The sample includes approximately 720,000 distinct CDR3 sequences, about 19% of them seen just once.

This chain connects TRBV4-1 to TRBJ1-4; D is uncertain. The sample was blood. This sequence originates from a woman aged 45-65 years with Graves' hyperthyroidism that later progressed to Graves' ophthalmopathy. CDR3 sequence: CASSPLEVNEKLFF. The CDR3 DNA sequence: TGCGCCAGCAGCCCCCTGGAGGTAAATGAAAAACTGTTTTTT.